The source of this T cell receptor (beta chain) is a study of CD4 and CD8 cells across lung adenocarcinoma regions. This clonotype showed up many times. Samples came from patients with localized non-small cell lung adenocarcinoma. Germline V lookup: CDR1 MNHEY, CDR2 SVGAGI. The CDR3 length is 13 residues. Each CDR3 protein is one row after TCRdb ran MiXCR on the PCR reads. There are some 11,000 distinct CDR3 sequences in the sample; approximately 50% occur only once, and about 87% lies in the top ten. This sequence originates from a male donor with lung adenocarcinoma. The CD4 and CD8 labels of this study may be unreliable. The chain uses TRBV6-5 and TRBJ2-1; 7 bases map to TRBD2. The J call is uncertain, as TRBJ2-7 better fits the DNA end. Sequenced input: CD8+ T cells from the margin of a lung tumor. The CDR3 DNA is TGTGCCAGCGTTGGACTAGGTTACTACGAGCAGTACTTC. Protein sequence: CASVGLGYYEQYF.